The clone carrying this T cell receptor beta chain was detected only once. Data came from immunoSEQ multiplex PCR; TCRdb stores just in-frame clones and leaves some out. The table lists 60,000 to 75,000 clones, approximately 97% of them singletons, with more than 0.25% in the top ten. Germline lookup yields CDR1 SGHAT and CDR2 FQNNGV. The CDR3 sequence is 14 residues long. V shed 4 bases and J shed 4 bases, with 12 bases lying between them. This sample is drawn from a study of technical replicates of blood from a few donors. This chain links TRBV11-2 with TRBJ2-3, with D perhaps TRBD1 (5 bases). The receptor was isolated from a human donor in good health. The sequencing input was T cells isolated from PBMCs. The CDR3 nucleotides are TGTGCCAGCAGCTCGACGACAGCCTCAGATACGCAGTATTTT. Protein product: CASSSTTASDTQYF. Full variable domain (missing parts from reference TRBV11-2 and TRBJ2-3): EAGVAQSPRYKIIEKRQSVAFWCNPISGHATLYWYQQILGQGPKLLIQFQNNGVVDDSQLPKDRFSAERLKGVDSTLKIQPAKLEDSAVYLCASSSTTASDTQYFGPGTRLTVL.